Listed here is a single T cell receptor beta chain. Germline V lookup: CDR1 SGHVS, CDR2 FQNEAQ. Trimming cost V 1 base and J 2 bases; bases outside gene matches: 5. This CDR3 is 15 amino acids long. This sample is part of a study of blood T cell repertoires in COVID-19. The table came from immunoSEQ multiplex PCR; TCRdb's copy has only in-frame clones and leaves some out. The table lists hundreds of thousands of clones, around four fifths of them singletons. The sample comprised peripheral blood. The genes are TRBV7-8 and TRBJ2-7; 7 nucleotides match TRBD2. This clonotype was obtained from a woman in her forties or fifties with active or convalescent COVID-19. CDR3 nucleotides: TGTGCCAGCAGCTTAGGTACGGGAGGCCCCTACGAGCAGTACTTC. It yields the protein CASSLGTGGPYEQYF.